The clone carrying this T cell receptor (beta chain) came up a few times. The antigen remains undetermined. This sample is part of a study of T-cell memory formation after mild COVID-19. Study-wide findings and caveats: Clones that contracted clustered mainly in CM and EM if CD4+ and in EMRA if CD8+.

This CDR3 is built from 15 residues. Germline CDR1 and CDR2: SGHTA and FQGNSA. Trimming cost V 2 bases and J 1 base; bases outside gene matches: 5. Via MiXCR, TCRdb re-called the 5' RACE reads, giving one row per CDR3 protein. The sample holds some 70,000 distinct CDR3 sequences, approximately 15% seen once. V gene TRBV7-2 combines with J gene TRBJ2-7; 7 bases are a match to TRBD2. This TCR was sampled from an adult woman who had mild COVID-19 (a few samples of this study predate the infection). Cell type and time point are not known. The sample was PBMCs or a T cell subset sorted from them (not recorded which). CDR3 in amino acids: CASSLYGRPSYEQYF. The DNA of the CDR3 is TGTGCCAGCAGCTTATACGGGAGGCCATCCTACGAGCAGTACTTC.